This T cell receptor beta chain was obtained from a study of cytomegalovirus exposure and HLA in healthy donors (dated by TCRdb to the late 2010s). With regard to the full study: According to an earlier analysis of a few hundred of the donors, 200 million or so T cells yielded 90 million to 130 million unique TCR beta sequences and about 300 Gb of sequence data. Typing coverage varied by locus: roughly 620-640 donors for A, B, C, DRB1 and DQB1; more than 500 for DQA1; over 600 for DPA1; about 450 for DPB1. HLA typing covered class I and class II loci at four-digit resolution. The later analysis used no new phenotypic data to find candidate immune exposures, relying instead on TCR beta sequences and their occurrence across donors. The study combined high-throughput TCR immunosequencing, statistical association of individual TCRs with disease status, and machine learning to predict cytomegalovirus infection status. A later analysis re-examined previously published TCR beta repertoires from more than 550 donors and added high-resolution HLA genotyping to investigate patterns of TCR occurrence. A separate validation cohort of over a hundred different subjects was used in addition to the 666-subject first cohort. The study aimed to test whether signatures of past pathogen exposure could be identified by cataloging public T cell receptors. Five DR-DQ haplotypes were treated as single units for association and clustering because of strong linkage in the cohort. An early release covering about 600 HLA-typed donors comprised about 310 gigabases of sequencing data and 85 million to 100 million unique TCR sequences. The genetic ancestry cluster associated with self-reported Caucasian donors included roughly 84% of the roughly 360 genotyped donors. Alongside the repertoire data, information on donor age, sex, ethnicity and CMV serostatus was compiled. An earlier analysis of nearly 600 of the donors applied high-throughput TCR beta sequencing to assess whether each TCR beta V gene segment acted as functional or pseudogenic. On average, roughly 200,000 unique TCR beta nucleotide sequences were sequenced per donor among more than 350 genotyped donors of the cohort, with about 19% of those sequences being non-productive. The study profiled the T cell repertoires of hundreds of subjects by immunosequencing and related them to cytomegalovirus serostatus. All discovery cohort repertoires had been generated on a single sequencing platform. A later genetic analysis took genome-wide SNP genotypes for about 55% of the roughly 670 donors and used that subset as a discovery cohort. The research as a whole found: In the study, 150 to 200 TCR beta chains were listed as associated with cytomegalovirus. Specific HLA alleles were associated with about 17,000 TCR beta sequences at a false discovery rate of 0.05 in a later analysis. While some public TCRs were present in many individuals, most TCR sequences turned up only very rarely across donors. This cohort had only TCR beta chains sequenced, and the lack of alpha or paired-chain data limited which features could be detected. A further reported finding was that TCR beta sequences accurately predicted the HLA-A and HLA-B alleles for most subjects in the first cohort. CMV serostatus was the only immune exposure information available for the cohort. Because the 87-base-pair reads could not distinguish some IMGT-functional V segments, including TRBV6-2 and TRBV6-3, those segments were excluded. HLA typing was unavailable for some donors at each locus, so association tests used only the typed subset. Roughly uniform sequencing depth across donors was assumed in presence/absence analyses, although this assumption may not hold. Correlated functional status among segregating V segments might reflect linkage disequilibrium, but an unknown experimental factor could not be ruled out. A few of the identified cytomegalovirus-associated TCR beta chains were confirmed in vitro to be specific for cytomegalovirus antigens. In a later genetic analysis, fewer N-insertions in productive TCRs were reported among donors in an Asian-associated ancestry cluster than the roughly 700-donor mean. According to a later analysis, TCR association rates differed among HLA loci, with DRB1 alleles showing the most associated TCRs and HLA-C alleles showing the fewest. Cytomegalovirus status was reported to be diagnosed by the classifier with high specificity and sensitivity in both the original and validation cohorts. Several of the top co-occurrence clusters appeared to be linked to parvovirus B19, influenza, CMV and Epstein-Barr virus, according to a later analysis. A later analysis found that most CMV-associated TCR beta chains appeared HLA-restricted, with HLA associations seemingly driven largely by CMV exposure. An association between a missense DCLRE1C variant and V-gene and J-gene trimming of TCR beta chains was found in a later genetic analysis and replicated in an independent cohort. The sequencing pipeline was judged likely to have produced a cluster of highly shared sequence variants as a technical artifact. Assigning TCR associations to individual alleles was difficult when HLA alleles, especially DR and DQ, strongly co-occurred. Compared with equally common non-associated chains, HLA-associated TCR beta chains in a later analysis were more clonally expanded and had lower generation probabilities. Because counts were too low, seventeen rarely observed V segments, including chromosome 9 orphons, were excluded from the earlier analysis of some 590 of the donors. In an earlier analysis of roughly 560 of the donors, most TCR beta V segments were observed in productive rearrangements about 87% or about 30% of the time, broadly matching IMGT annotations. According to the authors, the approach could potentially be generalized to other disease states and immunological phenotypes.

Receptors were amplified or captured by the immunoSEQ multiplex PCR assay. The multiplex PCR relied on a mix of 60 forward primers for TCR Vbeta segments and 13 reverse primers for TCR Jbeta segments. The CDR3 region of rearranged TCR beta genes was amplified from genomic DNA by a multiplex PCR assay. The Illumina HiSeq System was used to sequence the amplified TCR beta libraries as 87-base-pair reads. The authors processed their data as follows. A later analysis tallied tens of millions of unique TCR beta chains across the 700 or so repertoires, and approximately 12 million of those chains were shared by two or more donors. Raw reads were error-corrected and collapsed into unique sequences with a nearest-neighbor algorithm that merged closely related sequences to remove PCR and sequencing errors. CDR3 sequences were aligned to IMGT reference sequences to assign V, D and J gene segments. For a sequence to be retained, a match of at least six nucleotides to both a V gene segment and a J gene segment was required. A rearrangement was called productive if the CDR3 had no stop codons and remained in frame with V and J, and every other rearrangement was called non-productive. CDR3 was defined by IMGT convention, running from the second conserved V-encoded cysteine to the conserved J-encoded phenylalanine. Sequences without an unambiguous match to a single V gene segment were excluded from the earlier analysis of several hundred of the donors. In an earlier analysis of 500 to 750 of the donors, V segments were called functional above 56.7% productive rearrangements and were called segregating when the between-donor standard deviation exceeded 5%. A statistical classification framework was developed to diagnose cytomegalovirus status using the catalog of TCR beta chain sequences. In a later analysis, TCR nucleotide sequences were compared against IMGT/GENE-DB human TR gene sequences so that V and J genes could be assigned. In a later analysis, CDR3 sequences and most-parsimonious VDJ recombination scenarios were assigned using the TCRdist pipeline. In a later analysis, each TCR beta chain was defined by its CDR3 amino acid sequence together with its V-gene family, and reads lacking a unique V-gene family were excluded. A later analysis removed 500 to 600 highly shared, low-generation-probability nucleotide sequences to deal with suspected cross-contamination and a sequencing artifact. A later analysis calculated a clonal expansion index for each public chain from normalized within-repertoire ranks of inferred template counts. In a later analysis, generation probabilities were computed with a VDJ recombination model fitted to out-of-frame rearrangements, and the resulting probabilities were checked against IGoR. Hypergeometric tests were used in a later analysis to score TCR-TCR, TCR-HLA and TCR-CMV co-occurrence, with a repertoire-size bias correction applied to the TCR pairs. In a later analysis, false discovery rates were estimated by permuting HLA or CMV assignments 20 times. A later analysis grouped co-occurring TCRs with DBSCAN, adding TCRdist sequence similarity when clustering within HLA-allele-positive subsets. Co-occurrence clustering excluded repertoires with fewer than 30,000 or more than 120,000 public chains, plus five with anomalous nucleotide sharing. This immuneACCESS table, as held by TCRdb, lists in-frame sequences with V and J called but not all clones. Of the missing ones, under half trace to an unresolved V gene in checked studies; the others have no known cause. V, J and clone size are taken as reported in that table, and D and trimming were inferred from the DNA itself. A total of about 120,000 clones appear in this sample, 67% of them only once. About 8.5% of the sample belongs to the ten largest clones.

Note on this clone: Its recognized antigen is unknown. Per-base qualities were not stored, and no clone one base away is much larger.

In total, 500 to 700 healthy bone marrow donors made up the cohort. Cohort members were all nominally healthy when sampled, although unrecorded immune exposures were likely present. The donor tested CMV seropositive, placing the donor among the 290 or so seropositive members of the cohort. A peripheral blood sample was collected from each donor, and TCR beta sequencing was performed on peripheral blood mononuclear cells. The Qiagen DNeasy Blood Extraction Kit was used to extract genomic DNA from the blood cell samples. The germline V gene supplies CDR1 SNHLY and CDR2 FYNNEI. The CDR3 runs 13 amino acids, cysteine and phenylalanine included. Kept here is only the CDR3 DNA, which spans 39 bases and is read in frame from base 1. V and J are truncated by 6 bases and 5 bases respectively, leaving an intervening sequence of 14 bases.

The clonotype was recovered from a man younger than 30 in good health and CMV-seropositive. This sequence uses TRBV2 and TRBJ2-7; tentative D gene TRBD1, with 6 bases matching. The sample was PBMCs. The nucleotide sequence reads as follows: TGTGCCAGCAGCGAACAGGGTCTCCACGAGCAGTACTTC. This yields the protein CASSEQGLHEQYF. The variable domain in full, with residues beyond the CDR3 obtained from the reference TRBV2 and TRBJ2-7 genes, is EPEVTQTPSHQVTQMGQEVILRCVPISNHLYFYWYRQILGQKVEFLVSFYNNEISEKSEIFDDQFSVERPDGSNFTLKIRSTKLEDSAMYFCASSEQGLHEQYFGPGTRLTVT.